The subject of this entry is one T cell receptor beta chain. The source of the sample is a study of shared clonotypes between healthy human individuals. V lost 7 bases and J lost 4, with 16 bases in between. This CDR3 has 14 amino acids. Per germline, CDR1 LNHDA and CDR2 SQIVND (reference sequence). Profiled with immunoSEQ multiplex PCR; TCRdb holds only in-frame clones, not every one. Of fewer than 400,000 clones listed, approximately 79% are singletons. Sequenced sample: memory CD4+ T cells sorted from blood. Subset defined: CD45RA-negative fraction. The clonotype was recovered from a man aged 30 to 45 in good health. The chain combines TRBV19 with TRBJ1-1; weak D call: TRBD1 (5 bases). The CDR3 here is CASTYSGGGTEAFF. The CDR3 DNA reads TGTGCCAGTACATACTCCGGGGGGGGCACTGAAGCTTTCTTT. The whole variable domain, filled in from reference TRBV19 and TRBJ1-1, reads DGGITQSPKYLFRKEGQNVTLSCEQNLNHDAMYWYRQDPGQGLRLIYYSQIVNDFQKGDIAEGYSVSREKKESFPLTVTSAQKNPTAFYLCASTYSGGGTEAFFGQGTRLTVV.